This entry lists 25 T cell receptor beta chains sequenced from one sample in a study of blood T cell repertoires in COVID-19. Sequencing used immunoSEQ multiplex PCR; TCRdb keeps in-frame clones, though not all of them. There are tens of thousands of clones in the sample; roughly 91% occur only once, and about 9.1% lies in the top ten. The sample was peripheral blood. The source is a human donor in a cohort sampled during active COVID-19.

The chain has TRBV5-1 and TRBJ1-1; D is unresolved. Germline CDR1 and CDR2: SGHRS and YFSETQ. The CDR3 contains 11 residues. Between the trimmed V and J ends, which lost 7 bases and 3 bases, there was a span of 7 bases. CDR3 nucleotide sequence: TGCGCCAGCGCGGACTACACTGAAGCTTTCTTT. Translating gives CASADYTEAFF.

The CDR3 loop is CATSRDLTGGIQPQHF. The CDR3 DNA reads TGTGCCACCAGCAGAGATTTGACAGGGGGAATTCAGCCCCAGCATTTT. The chain joins TRBV15 to TRBJ1-5; 9 bases are a match to TRBD1. Trimming took 0 bases from V and 6 from J; bases not matched to a gene: 6. Germline V gene data show CDR1 as LNHNV and CDR2 as YYDKDF (reference sequence). This CDR3 spans 16 amino acids.

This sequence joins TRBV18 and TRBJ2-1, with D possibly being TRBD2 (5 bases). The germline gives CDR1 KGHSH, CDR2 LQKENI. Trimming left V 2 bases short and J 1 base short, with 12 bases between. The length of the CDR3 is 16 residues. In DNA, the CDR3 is TGTGCCAGCTCACCAAGCGCTAGCCCTTCCTACAATGAGCAGTTCTTC. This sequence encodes CASSPSASPSYNEQFF.

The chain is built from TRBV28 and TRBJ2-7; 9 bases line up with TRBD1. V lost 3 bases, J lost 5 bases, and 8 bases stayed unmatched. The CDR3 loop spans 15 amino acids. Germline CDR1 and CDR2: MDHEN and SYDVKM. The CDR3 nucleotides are TGTGCCAGCAGTTTCCGGGACAGGGTTCATGACGAGCAGTACTTC. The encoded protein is CASSFRDRVHDEQYF.

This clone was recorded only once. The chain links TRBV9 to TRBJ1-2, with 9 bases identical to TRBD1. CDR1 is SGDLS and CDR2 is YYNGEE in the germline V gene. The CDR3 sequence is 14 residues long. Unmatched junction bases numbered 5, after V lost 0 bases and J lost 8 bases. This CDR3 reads CASSVEWTGDGYTF. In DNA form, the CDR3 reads TGTGCCAGCAGCGTAGAGTGGACAGGGGACGGCTACACCTTC.

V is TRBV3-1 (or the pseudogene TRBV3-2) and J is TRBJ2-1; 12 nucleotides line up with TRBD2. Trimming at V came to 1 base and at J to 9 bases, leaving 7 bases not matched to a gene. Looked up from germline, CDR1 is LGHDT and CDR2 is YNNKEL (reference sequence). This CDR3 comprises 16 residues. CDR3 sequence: CASSQVSSGGAGEQFF. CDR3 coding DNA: TGTGCCAGCAGCCAAGTCTCTAGCGGGGGGGCAGGTGAGCAGTTCTTC.

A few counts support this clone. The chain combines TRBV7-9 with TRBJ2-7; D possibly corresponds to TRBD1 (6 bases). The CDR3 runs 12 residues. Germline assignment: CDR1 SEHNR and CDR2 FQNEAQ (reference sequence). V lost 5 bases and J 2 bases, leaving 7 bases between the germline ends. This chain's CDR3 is CASSPGAYEQYF. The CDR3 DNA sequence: TGTGCCAGCAGCCCAGGGGCCTACGAGCAGTACTTC.

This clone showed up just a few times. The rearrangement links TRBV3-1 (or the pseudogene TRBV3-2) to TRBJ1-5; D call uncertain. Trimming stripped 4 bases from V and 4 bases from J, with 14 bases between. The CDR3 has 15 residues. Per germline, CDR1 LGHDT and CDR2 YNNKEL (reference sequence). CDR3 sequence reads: CASSPGVAANQPQHF. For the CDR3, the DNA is TGTGCCAGCAGCCCCGGGGTAGCAGCTAATCAGCCCCAGCATTTT.

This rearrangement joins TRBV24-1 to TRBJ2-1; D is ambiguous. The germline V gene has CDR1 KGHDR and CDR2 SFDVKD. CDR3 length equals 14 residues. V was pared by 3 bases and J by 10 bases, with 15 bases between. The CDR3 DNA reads TGTGCCACCAGTGATCCCGACACCCTCTGGGAGCAGTTCTTC. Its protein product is CATSDPDTLWEQFF.

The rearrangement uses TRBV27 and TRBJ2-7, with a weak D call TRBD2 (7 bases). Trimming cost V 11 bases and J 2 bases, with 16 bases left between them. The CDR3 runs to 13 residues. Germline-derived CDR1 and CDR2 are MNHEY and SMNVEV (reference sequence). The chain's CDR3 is CAAGATNTYEQYF. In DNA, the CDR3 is TGTGCCGCGGGGGCCACAAACACCTACGAGCAGTACTTC.

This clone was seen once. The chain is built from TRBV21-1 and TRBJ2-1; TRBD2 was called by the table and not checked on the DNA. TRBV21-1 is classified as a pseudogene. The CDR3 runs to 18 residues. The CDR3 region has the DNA TGTGCCAGCAGCCATTACGTTCGACCTAGCGGCCCCTACAATGAGCAGTTCTTC. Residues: CASSHYVRPSGPYNEQFF.

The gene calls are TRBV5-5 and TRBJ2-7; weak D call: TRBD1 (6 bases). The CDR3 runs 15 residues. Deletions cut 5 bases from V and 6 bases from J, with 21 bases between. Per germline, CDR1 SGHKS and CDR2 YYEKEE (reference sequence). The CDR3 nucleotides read TGTGCCAGCAGGCCCGCCTGGCCAGGGGACCGCGAGCAGTACTTC. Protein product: CASRPAWPGDREQYF.

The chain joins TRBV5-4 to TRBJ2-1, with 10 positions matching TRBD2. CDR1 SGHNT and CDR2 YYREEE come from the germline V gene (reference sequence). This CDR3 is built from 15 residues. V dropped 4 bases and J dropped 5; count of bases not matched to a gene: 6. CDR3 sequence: CASSPPSGSHNEQFF. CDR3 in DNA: TGTGCCAGCAGCCCCCCTAGCGGGAGCCACAATGAGCAGTTCTTC.

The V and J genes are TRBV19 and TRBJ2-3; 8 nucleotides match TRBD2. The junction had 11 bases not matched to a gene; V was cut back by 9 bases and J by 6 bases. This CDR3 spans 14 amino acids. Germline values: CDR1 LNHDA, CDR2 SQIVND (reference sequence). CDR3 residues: CASRSGGWGDTQYF. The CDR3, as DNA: TGTGCCAGCAGGAGCGGGGGCTGGGGCGATACGCAGTATTTT.

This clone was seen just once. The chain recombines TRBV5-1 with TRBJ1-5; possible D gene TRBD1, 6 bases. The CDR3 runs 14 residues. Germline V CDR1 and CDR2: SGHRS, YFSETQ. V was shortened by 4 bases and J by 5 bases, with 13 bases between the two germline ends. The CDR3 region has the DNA TGCGCCAGCAGCCCCAGGGCAGGGGATCAGCCCCAGCATTTT. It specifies CASSPRAGDQPQHF.

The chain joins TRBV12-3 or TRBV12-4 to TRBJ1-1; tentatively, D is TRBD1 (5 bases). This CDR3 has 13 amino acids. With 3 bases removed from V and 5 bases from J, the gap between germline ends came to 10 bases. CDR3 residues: CASSLGPETEAFF. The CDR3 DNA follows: TGTGCCAGCAGTTTGGGGCCGGAAACTGAAGCTTTCTTT.

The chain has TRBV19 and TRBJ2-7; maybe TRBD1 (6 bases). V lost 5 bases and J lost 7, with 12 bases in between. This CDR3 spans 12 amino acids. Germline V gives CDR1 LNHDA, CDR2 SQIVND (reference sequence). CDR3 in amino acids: CASSQGLGEQYF. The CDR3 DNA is TGTGCCAGTAGTCAGGGGCTAGGGGAGCAGTACTTC.

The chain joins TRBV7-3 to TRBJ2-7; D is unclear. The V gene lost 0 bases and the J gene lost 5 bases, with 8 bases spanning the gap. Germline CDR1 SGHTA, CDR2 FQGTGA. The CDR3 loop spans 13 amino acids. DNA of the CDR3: TGTGCCAGCAGCTTAACGGGCAGGAACGAGCAGTACTTC. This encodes CASSLTGRNEQYF.

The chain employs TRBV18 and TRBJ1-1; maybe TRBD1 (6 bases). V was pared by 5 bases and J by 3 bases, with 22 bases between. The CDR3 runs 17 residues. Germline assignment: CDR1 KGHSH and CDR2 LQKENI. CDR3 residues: CASSSLPRQVGYTEAFF. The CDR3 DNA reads TGTGCCAGCTCATCATTACCCCGACAGGTTGGGTACACTGAAGCTTTCTTT.

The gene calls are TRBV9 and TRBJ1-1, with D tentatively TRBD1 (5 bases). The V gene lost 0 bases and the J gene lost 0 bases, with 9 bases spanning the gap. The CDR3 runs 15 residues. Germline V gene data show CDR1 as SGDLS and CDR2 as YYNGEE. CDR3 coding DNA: TGTGCCAGCAGCGTAGCACAGGACATGAACACTGAAGCTTTCTTT. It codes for CASSVAQDMNTEAFF.

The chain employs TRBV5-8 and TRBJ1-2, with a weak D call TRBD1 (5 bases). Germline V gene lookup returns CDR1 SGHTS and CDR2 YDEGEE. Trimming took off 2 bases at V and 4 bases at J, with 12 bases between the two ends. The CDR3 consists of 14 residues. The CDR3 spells CASSFLQGTYGYTF. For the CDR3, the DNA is TGTGCCAGCAGCTTTTTGCAGGGTACCTATGGCTACACCTTC.

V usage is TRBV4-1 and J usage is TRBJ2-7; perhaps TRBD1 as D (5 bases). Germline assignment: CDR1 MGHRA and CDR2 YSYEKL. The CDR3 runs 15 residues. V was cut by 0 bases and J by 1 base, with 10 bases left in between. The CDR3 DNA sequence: TGCGCCAGCAGCCAAGACCGGGCAGGGTCCTACGAGCAGTACTTC. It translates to CASSQDRAGSYEQYF.

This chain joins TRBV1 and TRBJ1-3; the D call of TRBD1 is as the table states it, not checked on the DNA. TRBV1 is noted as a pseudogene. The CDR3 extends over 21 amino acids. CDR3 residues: CTSSGNGRLGGTDSSGNTIYF. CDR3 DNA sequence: TGCACCAGCAGCGGAAACGGGAGATTAGGGGGCACTGATTCCTCTGGAAACACCATATATTTT.

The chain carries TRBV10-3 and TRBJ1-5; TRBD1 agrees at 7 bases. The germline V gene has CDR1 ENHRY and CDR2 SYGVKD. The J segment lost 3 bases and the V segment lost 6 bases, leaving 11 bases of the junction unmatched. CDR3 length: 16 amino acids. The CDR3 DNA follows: TGTGCCATCAGCGAGCATCCCAGGGGGGACAATCAGCCCCAGCATTTT. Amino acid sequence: CAISEHPRGDNQPQHF.

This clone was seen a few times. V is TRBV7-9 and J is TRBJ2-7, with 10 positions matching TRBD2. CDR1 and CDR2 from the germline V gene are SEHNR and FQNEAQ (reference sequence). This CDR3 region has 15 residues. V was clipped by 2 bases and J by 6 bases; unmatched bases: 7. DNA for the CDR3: TGTGCCAGCAGCTTAACTAGCGGGGCCCGGGGCGAGCAGTACTTC. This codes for CASSLTSGARGEQYF.